This T cell receptor beta chain was captured in a study of blood T cell repertoires in COVID-19. Study in general: Samples of COVID-19 (acute and convalescent) were obtained from the United States, Italy and Spain. T cells, B-cell-depleted T cells, or PBMCs provided the cDNA or gDNA that served as material.

This clone was seen once. Study processing details: Reference gene primer amplification gave estimated nucleated cell counts. Libraries were prepared by immunoSEQ multiplex PCR; TCRdb keeps only in-frame clonotypes and omits some of them. V and J calls and clone size come straight from that table; D and trimming were deduced from the DNA. The profile shows about 80,000 clones, 82% of them singletons. Trimming stripped 0 bases from V and 4 bases from J, with 9 bases between. Germline V gene lookup returns CDR1 MNHEY and CDR2 SVGAGI. The CDR3 is 14 residues long. Sample: peripheral blood. V and J are TRBV6-5 and TRBJ1-2; D is possibly TRBD1 (5 bases). This receptor was obtained from an elderly man with acute or convalescent COVID-19. DNA of the CDR3: TGTGCCAGCAGTTACTCGAAAGGGGTCTATGGCTACACCTTC. Its protein product is CASSYSKGVYGYTF.